Following are 5 T cell receptor beta chains from one sample sequenced in a study of blood T cell repertoires in COVID-19. Method: immunoSEQ multiplex PCR; TCRdb's copy keeps in-frame clones and lacks some. The table shows around 300,000 clones, with around 85% occurring only once. Sequences were obtained from peripheral blood. The receptors were gathered from a woman aged 45-65 years with active or convalescent COVID-19.

This rearrangement joins TRBV5-5 to TRBJ2-3, with D maybe TRBD2 (5 bases). V shed 0 bases and J shed 0 bases, with 8 bases lying between them. The CDR3 is 15 residues long. CDR1 and CDR2 (germline): SGHKS, YYEKEE (reference sequence). CDR3 sequence: CASSLAGVSTDTQYF. CDR3 in DNA: TGTGCCAGCAGCTTGGCCGGGGTTAGCACAGATACGCAGTATTTT.

This chain joins TRBV4-2 and TRBJ2-6; the D gene is possibly TRBD1 (6 bases). V was trimmed by 0 bases and J by 0 bases, leaving 9 bases between them. The CDR3 has 17 residues. Germline V gives CDR1 LGHNA, CDR2 YNFKEQ. Written as DNA, the CDR3 is TGTGCCAGCAGCCAAGACCGGACAGTCTCTGGGGCCAACGTCCTGACTTTC. As protein: CASSQDRTVSGANVLTF.

This clone was observed a handful of times. The chain links TRBV2 to TRBJ2-2; unclear D gene. From germline, CDR1 is SNHLY and CDR2 FYNNEI. V was clipped by 6 bases and J by 0 bases, with 8 bases between them. The CDR3 runs 14 residues. As DNA, the CDR3 is TGTGCCAGCAGAATCGACACGAACACCGGGGAGCTGTTTTTT. Encoded protein: CASRIDTNTGELFF.

The chain combines TRBV5-4 with TRBJ2-5, with 7 bases aligning to TRBD1. The CDR3 spans 14 residues. Germline CDR1 and CDR2: SGHNT and YYREEE (reference sequence). Trimming at V came to 3 bases and at J to 1 base, leaving 3 bases not matched to a gene. For the CDR3, the DNA is TGTGCCAGCAGCTCAGGGGGAGTCCAAGAGACCCAGTACTTC. Its translation: CASSSGGVQETQYF. The variable domain in full, with the rest retrieved from reference TRBV5-4 and TRBJ2-5, is ETGVTQSPTHLIKTRGQQVTLRCSSQSGHNTVSWYQQALGQGPQFIFQYYREEENGRGNFPPRFSGLQFPNYSSELNVNALELDDSALYLCASSSGGVQETQYFGPGTRLLVL.

In this sample, this clone turned up once. The gene calls are TRBV27 and TRBJ1-2, with D perhaps matching TRBD1 (5 bases). The ends were cut back, 2 bases at V and 8 bases at J, with 24 bases in the middle. This CDR3 contains 17 residues. From germline, CDR1 is MNHEY and CDR2 SMNVEV (reference sequence). CDR3 sequence reads: CASSLGRNAGEVWGYTF. CDR3 sequence (DNA): TGTGCCAGCAGTTTAGGCCGCAACGCGGGGGAGGTATGGGGCTACACCTTC.